The 21 T cell receptor beta chains below were found in one sample sequenced in a study of molecular identifiers for immune sequencing clone quantification. Using its own MiXCR run on the PCR reads, TCRdb lists one record per CDR3 protein. The sample has approximately 590,000 distinct CDR3 sequences, 25% seen once. Material for sequencing was naive CD8+ T cells from blood, with Jurkat cell RNA spiked in. Subset meaning: FACS-sorted CD8+CD4-CCR7+CD45RA+ naive T cells. All receptors come from a human donor in good health. Some libraries in this study had Jurkat cell RNA spiked in.

Note on this clonotype: This may be a read error: a much more frequent sequence differs by one nucleotide. V is TRBV14 and J is TRBJ1-1, with TRBD1 matching 7 bases. CDR1 and CDR2 from the germline V gene are SGHDN and FVKESK. The CDR3 is 13 amino acids. The CDR3 nucleotides read TGTGCCAGCAGCCGGAGGGACAGCACTGAAGCTCTCTTT. This sequence encodes CASSRRDSTEALF. Full variable domain (outside the CDR3, taken from reference TRBV14 and TRBJ1-1): EAGVTQFPSHSVIEKGQTVTLRCDPISGHDNLYWYRRVMGKEIKFLLHFVKESKQDESGMPNNRFLAERTGGTYSTLKVQPAELEDSGVYFCASSRRDSTEALFGQGTRLTVV.

This clonotype was seen a handful of times. The chain has TRBV19 and TRBJ2-5; a weak D match, TRBD2 (5 bases). Germline-derived CDR1 and CDR2 are LNHDA and SQIVND (reference sequence). Trimming removed 2 bases from V and 2 bases from J, with 6 bases in between. This CDR3 has 13 residues. The CDR3 sequence: CASSISGQETQYF. The CDR3 DNA reads as TGTGCCAGTAGTATATCGGGGCAAGAGACCCAGTACTTC.

This clonotype has just a few counts. This chain joins TRBV12-3 or TRBV12-4 and TRBJ2-3; 10 bases are shared with TRBD2. V shed 2 bases, J shed 0 bases, and the junction held 14 bases outside the gene matches. This CDR3 spans 20 amino acids. DNA for the CDR3: TGTGCCAGCAGTTTATCTTCCAGCGGGAGGGCCCTACGCAGCACAGATACGCAGTATTTT. This encodes CASSLSSSGRALRSTDTQYF.

The chain carries TRBV6-5 and TRBJ2-7; 7 nucleotides agree with TRBD2. After removal of 4 bases from V and 6 bases from J, the junction contained 12 bases not matched to a gene. Germline CDR1 and CDR2: MNHEY and SVGAGI. CDR3 size: 15 residues. The chain's CDR3 is CASSSPLRGVLEQYF. In nucleotides, the CDR3 is TGTGCCAGCAGTTCCCCTCTCCGGGGGGTTCTCGAGCAGTACTTC.

The chain carries TRBV6-5 and TRBJ2-1, with a weak D call TRBD2 (5 bases). The V gene's germline CDR1 is MNHEY and CDR2 SVGAGI. V was trimmed by 6 bases and J by 6 bases, leaving 21 bases between them. There are 16 residues in the CDR3. Written as DNA, the CDR3 is TGTGCCAGCAGCCTCGGGTCGAGCGGACGACTCAATGAGCAGTTCTTC. It codes for CASSLGSSGRLNEQFF.

This clonotype showed up many times. The rearrangement uses TRBV5-1 and TRBJ2-7; no firm D call. The V and J ends lost 4 bases and 4 bases respectively, with 12 bases between them. CDR3 length: 13 residues. Germline V gene sequence: CDR1 SGHRS, CDR2 YFSETQ. Written as DNA, the CDR3 is TGCGCCAGCAGCGAAGGATTGCGGTACGAGCAGTACTTC. Protein product: CASSEGLRYEQYF.

In regard to this clonotype: A single base separates this from a much larger clone, so it may be a read error. For the CDR3, the DNA is TGCGCCAGCAGCTCGGTTGGGGGAAACTACGAGCAGTACTTC. Its translation: CASSSVGGNYEQYF. The V call is TRBV5-1, the J call TRBJ2-7; D is perhaps TRBD1 or TRBD2 (5 bases each). This CDR3 contains 14 residues. Looked up from germline, CDR1 is SGHRS and CDR2 is YFSETQ. V dropped 3 bases and J dropped 3 bases, with 13 bases sitting between them.

The chain has TRBV14 and TRBJ1-1, with D possibly matching TRBD1 (5 bases). V was clipped by 4 bases and J by 0 bases, with 15 bases between them. Germline CDR1 reads SGHDN; CDR2 reads FVKESK. CDR3 size: 16 residues. As DNA, the CDR3 is TGTGCCAGCAGCCCAATATGGACAATCATGAACACTGAAGCTTTCTTT. It translates to CASSPIWTIMNTEAFF.

This clonotype was counted between two and nine times. This chain uses TRBV7-9 with TRBJ2-6; no firm D call. The CDR3 contains 13 residues. Trimming took 4 bases from V and 5 from J, leaving 6 bases between them. Germline values: CDR1 SEHNR, CDR2 FQNEAQ (reference sequence). The CDR3, as DNA: TGTGCCAGCAGCTCGCACAGGGCCAACGTCCTGACTTTC. This encodes CASSSHRANVLTF.

This clonotype was observed a few times. This rearrangement joins TRBV11-2 to TRBJ1-6; possibly TRBD1 for D (6 bases). Deletions cut 5 bases from V and 7 bases from J, with 12 bases between. The CDR3 extends over 14 amino acids. CDR1 is SGHAT, CDR2 FQNNGV, per germline. The CDR3 nucleotides are TGTGCCAGCAGCACCAGGGGTGGAAATTCACCCCTCCACTTT. As protein: CASSTRGGNSPLHF.

The chain links TRBV7-3 to TRBJ2-1; possible D gene TRBD2, 5 bases. The CDR3 is 16 amino acids. Trimming pared 7 bases from V and 8 bases from J, leaving 24 bases between. Germline CDR1 and CDR2: SGHTA and FQGTGA. Here the CDR3 DNA reads TGTGCCAGCACCCTAGACGTGTCGGGGTTCGGGGATGAGCAGTTCTTC. Amino acid sequence: CASTLDVSGFGDEQFF.

This clonotype came up a few times. The chain joins TRBV27 to TRBJ2-1; either TRBD1 or TRBD2 may fit D (5 bases each). This CDR3 has 13 residues. V was shortened by 6 bases and J by 6 bases, with 12 bases between the two germline ends. Germline V CDR1 and CDR2: MNHEY, SMNVEV (reference sequence). This CDR3 reads CASRAIGGNEQFF. CDR3 coding DNA: TGTGCCAGCAGGGCTATTGGGGGCAATGAGCAGTTCTTC.

A note on this clonotype: This may be a read error, as it is one base from a much larger clone. The rearrangement joins TRBV4-1 to TRBJ2-5; D gene uncertain. This CDR3 has 14 amino acids. CDR1 and CDR2 (germline): MGHRA, YSYEKL. This CDR3 is CASSLGKSPETQYF. The CDR3 DNA reads as TGTGCCAGCAGCTTGGGCAAGTCCCCCGAGACCCAGTACTTC.

The chain links TRBV4-3 to TRBJ1-2; D call uncertain. V was clipped by 6 bases and J by 4 bases, with 12 bases between them. Germline V gives CDR1 LGHNA, CDR2 YSLEER. The CDR3 covers 13 residues. The CDR3 DNA follows: TGCGCCAGCAGTCCTGACATTCCCTATGGCTACACCTTC. This translates into CASSPDIPYGYTF.

This clonotype has a count of ten or more. This rearrangement joins TRBV29-1 to TRBJ2-3; unclear D gene. Trimming removed 1 base from V and 1 base from J, with 12 bases in between. Germline V gene sequence: CDR1 SQVTM, CDR2 ANQGSEA. The CDR3 has 15 amino acids. CDR3 sequence: CSVEGLAVGTDTQYF. Written as DNA, the CDR3 is TGCAGCGTTGAAGGTCTGGCAGTAGGCACAGATACGCAGTATTTT.

V usage is TRBV27 and J usage is TRBJ2-7, with D tentatively TRBD2 (7 bases). The germline V gene encodes CDR1 MNHEY and CDR2 SMNVEV (reference sequence). V gave up 4 bases and J gave up 0 bases, with 13 bases separating them. The CDR3 is 15 amino acids. CDR3 amino acids: CASSWGGTPSYEQYF. In nucleotides, the CDR3 is TGTGCCAGCAGTTGGGGAGGGACACCCTCCTACGAGCAGTACTTC.

The rearrangement uses TRBV29-1 and TRBJ2-7; perhaps TRBD1 as D (7 bases). V lost 6 bases to trimming and J lost 1 base, with 16 bases between them. Germline assignment: CDR1 SQVTM and CDR2 ANQGSEA. The CDR3 spans 14 residues. CDR3 loop: CSVIGRGRSYEQYF. CDR3 DNA: TGCAGCGTGATCGGCAGGGGGAGGTCCTACGAGCAGTACTTC.

Ten or more counts support this clonotype. This sequence joins TRBV27 and TRBJ2-7; D is undetermined. With 8 bases removed from V and 7 bases from J, the gap between germline ends came to 9 bases. This CDR3 spans 10 amino acids. Germline V gives CDR1 MNHEY, CDR2 SMNVEV (reference sequence). The CDR3 DNA sequence: TGTGCCAGCGGGGTTGGGGAGCAGTACTTC. This codes for CASGVGEQYF.

Concerning this clonotype itself: The CDR3 ends on some other residue instead of the conserved phenylalanine or tryptophan, so this is likely a read error. The chain recombines TRBV7-9 with TRBJ2-1; possible D gene TRBD2, 6 bases. CDR1 and CDR2 from the germline V gene are SEHNR and FQNEAQ (reference sequence). This CDR3 contains 17 residues. Deletions cut 6 bases from V and 3 bases from J, with 21 bases between. The CDR3 DNA is TGTGCCAGCAGTTCAACTCTTAGCGGACCCAACTACAATGAGCAGTTCTTA. This translates into CASSSTLSGPNYNEQFL.

The rearrangement uses TRBV4-1 and TRBJ2-3, with TRBD2 as a possible D gene (6 bases). CDR1 is MGHRA, CDR2 YSYEKL, per germline. There are 15 residues in the CDR3. Trimming took 1 base from V and 3 from J, leaving 11 bases between them. CDR3 region: CASSQVLGGTDTQYF. CDR3 in DNA: TGCGCCAGCAGCCAAGTACTGGGGGGTACAGATACGCAGTATTTT.

A remark on this clonotype: Possible read error: a much larger clone is one base away. No conserved phenylalanine or tryptophan ends this CDR3, so it is likely a read error. The chain links TRBV4-2 to TRBJ2-7; no definite D call. Trimming shortened V by 1 base and J by 4 bases, and 11 bases separated the two germline ends. This CDR3 contains 14 residues. Germline V CDR1 and CDR2: LGHNA, YNFKEQ. The DNA of the CDR3 is TGTGCCAGCAGCCAAGGGGAATTAGGGTACGAGCAGTACCTC. Encoded protein: CASSQGELGYEQYL.